Listed here are 29 T cell receptor beta chains from one sample, sequenced in a study of cytomegalovirus exposure and HLA in healthy donors. This PCR relied on a set of 60 Vbeta primers and 13 Jbeta primers. Libraries were prepared by immunoSEQ multiplex PCR; TCRdb keeps only in-frame clonotypes and omits some of them. The table shows around 100,000 clones, with around 79% occurring only once. The specimen sequenced was PBMCs. The source of these receptors is a man in his fifties in good health and CMV-seropositive.

The genes are TRBV19 and TRBJ2-1; maybe TRBD2 (6 bases). Germline assignment: CDR1 LNHDA and CDR2 SQIVND (reference sequence). The V gene lost 1 base and the J gene lost 5 bases, with 21 bases spanning the gap. This CDR3 has 18 residues. CDR3 nucleotide sequence: TGTGCCAGTAGTATAGTCTCACTGGCGGGACGTAGCGACAATGAGCAGTTCTTC. Protein: CASSIVSLAGRSDNEQFF.

The chain is built from TRBV7-6 and TRBJ1-3, with D tentatively TRBD1 (6 bases). Trimming took off 6 bases at V and 2 bases at J, with 14 bases between the two ends. CDR1 SGHVS and CDR2 FNYEAQ come from the germline V gene. The CDR3 runs to 15 residues. CDR3 protein: CASSPLQGAGNTIYF. CDR3 DNA sequence: TGTGCCAGCAGTCCGCTACAGGGAGCTGGAAACACCATATATTTT.

This sequence joins TRBV6-5 and TRBJ1-2; 7 nucleotides match TRBD1. The V and J ends lost 0 bases and 7 bases, in that order; junction bases with no gene match: 8. This CDR3 comprises 15 residues. Germline V gene data show CDR1 as MNHEY and CDR2 as SVGAGI. As DNA, the CDR3 is TGTGCCAGCAGTTACTCGGCAGGGGGAAATGGTGGCTACACCTTC. It yields the protein CASSYSAGGNGGYTF.

The V gene is TRBV19, the J gene TRBJ1-1, with D possibly TRBD1 on 6 matching bases. This CDR3 contains 16 residues. Trimming cost V 7 bases and J 1 base, with 19 bases left between them. Germline V lookup: CDR1 LNHDA, CDR2 SQIVND (reference sequence). CDR3 in amino acids: CASTLTRGHRNTEAFF. The CDR3 coding sequence is TGTGCCAGTACCCTTACGAGGGGACACAGGAACACTGAAGCTTTCTTT.

This sequence joins TRBV7-2 and TRBJ1-2; D not resolved. The V end lost 5 bases, the J end lost 8 bases, and 15 bases lay between the germline ends. Germline assignment: CDR1 SGHTA and CDR2 FQGNSA. The CDR3 has 13 amino acids. CDR3 DNA sequence: TGTGCCAGCAGCCGAGACCAAACTACAGGCTACACCTTC. This codes for CASSRDQTTGYTF.

About this clone itself: A junction boundary mismatches the germline segment, possibly from a read error. The chain has TRBV18 and TRBJ2-2; 7 nucleotides match TRBD1. Germline assignment: CDR1 KGHSH and CDR2 LQKENI. The CDR3 loop spans 16 amino acids. The CDR3 sequence is CASSPRQGDDTGELLF. CDR3 nucleotides: TGTGCCAGCTCACCAAGACAGGGAGACGACACCGGGGAGCTGCTTTTT.

The V and J genes are TRBV7-9 and TRBJ2-7; a possible D gene is TRBD2 (6 bases). The CDR3 sequence is 14 residues long. The V end lost 5 bases, the J end lost 2 bases, and 13 bases lay between the germline ends. Germline CDR1 and CDR2: SEHNR and FQNEAQ (reference sequence). The CDR3 region has the DNA TGTGCCAGCAGCCCCACGGGGGAAACCTACGAGCAGTACTTC. Translated: CASSPTGETYEQYF. The variable domain in full, with the rest retrieved from reference TRBV7-9 and TRBJ2-7, is DTGVSQNPRHKITKRGQNVTFRCDPISEHNRLYWYRQTLGQGPEFLTYFQNEAQLEKSRLLSDRFSAERPKGSFSTLEIQRTEQGDSAMYLCASSPTGETYEQYFGPGTRLTVT.

This sequence joins TRBV18 and TRBJ2-4, with D perhaps TRBD1 (6 bases). Trimming removed 4 bases at V and 6 bases at J, with 19 bases between. This CDR3 contains 16 residues. CDR1 and CDR2 (germline): KGHSH, LQKENI. This chain's CDR3 is CASSHTGTEPGNIQYF. The CDR3 region has the DNA TGTGCCAGCTCACACACAGGGACGGAGCCGGGAAACATTCAGTACTTC.

This chain connects TRBV19 to TRBJ1-1, with D unresolved. The CDR3 length is 12 residues. The germline V gene encodes CDR1 LNHDA and CDR2 SQIVND (reference sequence). Trimming removed 7 bases at V and 1 base at J, with 7 bases between. The CDR3 DNA reads TGTGCCAGTAACACAGAGAACACTGAAGCTTTCTTT. Translation: CASNTENTEAFF.

The chain uses TRBV5-8 and TRBJ2-5; 9 bases align to TRBD1. The CDR3 spans 15 residues. Germline assignment: CDR1 SGHTS and CDR2 YDEGEE. V lost 4 bases and J lost 5; bases outside the gene matches: 9. CDR3: CASSPGTGREETQYF. The CDR3 region has the DNA TGTGCCAGCAGCCCGGGGACAGGGCGCGAGGAGACCCAGTACTTC.

V usage is TRBV28 and J usage is TRBJ2-1; 12 positions match TRBD2. The germline gives CDR1 MDHEN, CDR2 SYDVKM. The V segment lost 2 bases and the J segment 2 bases; nucleotides outside the gene matches: 10. This CDR3 is built from 19 residues. CDR3 bases: TGTGCCAGCAGTTTAGCAACAGGGGGACTAGCGGGCGCCTACAATGAGCAGTTCTTC. Its protein product is CASSLATGGLAGAYNEQFF.

This clone was observed a few times. The chain has TRBV28 and TRBJ2-7, with a possible D match to TRBD2 (5 bases). The germline gives CDR1 MDHEN, CDR2 SYDVKM. V was pared by 3 bases and J by 6 bases, with 24 bases between. CDR3 length: 17 residues. CDR3 DNA: TGTGCCAGCAGTTTCAAGCGTGGCAGCGACAAAGCGGCCGAGCAGTACTTC. Its protein product is CASSFKRGSDKAAEQYF.

This clone was counted only a few times. The rearrangement links TRBV9 to TRBJ2-1, with D uncertain. Looked up from germline, CDR1 is SGDLS and CDR2 is YYNGEE. The CDR3 consists of 14 residues. V lost 1 base to trimming and J lost 4 bases, with 9 bases between them. The chain's CDR3 is CASSVTTLYNEQFF. CDR3 coding DNA: TGTGCCAGCAGCGTAACGACTTTATACAATGAGCAGTTCTTC.

The chain links TRBV10-3 to TRBJ1-1; 9 nucleotides align to TRBD1. The germline gives CDR1 ENHRY, CDR2 SYGVKD. Trimming at V came to 5 bases and at J to 1 base, leaving 5 bases not matched to a gene. CDR3 length equals 15 residues. The CDR3, as DNA: TGTGCCATCAGTACGGACAGGGGCTCGAACACTGAAGCTTTCTTT. It translates to CAISTDRGSNTEAFF.

The V gene is TRBV11-2, the J gene TRBJ2-5; 7 bases fit TRBD1. Germline trimming cut 8 bases from V and 2 bases from J; bases unmatched to any gene: 8. The CDR3 runs 14 residues. Germline V CDR1 and CDR2: SGHAT, FQNNGV. CDR3 DNA sequence: TGTGCCAGCGGTATGACAGGGAGTCAAGAGACCCAGTACTTC. Residues: CASGMTGSQETQYF.

The V call is TRBV14, the J call TRBJ2-2; possible D gene TRBD1, 5 bases. This CDR3 comprises 14 residues. Germline lookup yields CDR1 SGHDN and CDR2 FVKESK. The germline V and J ends were trimmed by 6 bases and 1 base, with 9 bases remaining between them. The CDR3 DNA is TGTGCCAGCAGTCCAGACAGGAACACCGGGGAGCTGTTTTTT. Protein sequence: CASSPDRNTGELFF.

There are a few counts of this clone. In the same sample, other DNA sequences code for this CDR3. The chain joins TRBV9 to TRBJ2-1; tentative D call: TRBD1 (6 bases). Trimming left V 3 bases short and J 4 bases short, with 14 bases between. The CDR3 extends over 15 amino acids. Germline V CDR1 and CDR2: SGDLS, YYNGEE. The CDR3 region is CASSGGQGGYNEQFF. The CDR3 DNA sequence: TGTGCCAGCAGCGGGGGACAAGGGGGATACAATGAGCAGTTCTTC.

The CDR3 DNA reads as TGTGCCAGCAGCGTAGCCTCGGACAGCAGCTACGAGCAGTACTTC. As protein: CASSVASDSSYEQYF. The V call is TRBV9, the J call TRBJ2-7; maybe TRBD1 (6 bases). The CDR3 has 15 residues. Trimming stripped 0 bases from V and 3 bases from J, with 13 bases between. The germline V gene encodes CDR1 SGDLS and CDR2 YYNGEE.

Worth noting for this clone: The junction shows a germline mismatch at one end, possibly a read error. The CDR3 region is CTSSLTSGFYEQYF. CDR3 coding DNA: TGTACCAGCAGTTTAACTAGCGGCTTCTACGAGCAGTACTTC. The genes are TRBV28 and TRBJ2-7; 8 nucleotides align to TRBD2. Germline V gene data show CDR1 as MDHEN and CDR2 as SYDVKM. The CDR3 has 14 residues.

By sample share, this clone is medium-sized (0.01 to 0.1%). The V call is TRBV19, the J call TRBJ1-2; 7 bases map to TRBD1. Unmatched junction bases numbered 4, after V lost 4 bases and J lost 8 bases. This CDR3 is 12 amino acids long. Germline CDR1 and CDR2: LNHDA and SQIVND (reference sequence). The CDR3 coding sequence is TGTGCCAGTAGTAGACAGGGAGAAGGCTACACCTTC. Translated: CASSRQGEGYTF.

The chain recombines TRBV5-1 with TRBJ2-2; D not resolved. CDR3 length: 16 residues. Germline values: CDR1 SGHRS, CDR2 YFSETQ. With 0 bases removed from V and 0 bases from J, the gap between germline ends came to 9 bases. CDR3 amino acids: CASSLGLTANTGELFF. For the CDR3, the DNA is TGCGCCAGCAGCTTGGGACTCACCGCGAACACCGGGGAGCTGTTTTTT.

The V and J genes are TRBV5-1 and TRBJ2-7; 12 nucleotides agree with TRBD2. Germline V gene lookup returns CDR1 SGHRS and CDR2 YFSETQ. With 4 bases clipped from V and 6 bases from J, the junction kept 11 bases outside the gene matches. The length of the CDR3 is 16 residues. The CDR3 sequence: CASSPNQRLAGVEQYF. As DNA, the CDR3 is TGCGCCAGCAGCCCTAATCAGAGACTAGCGGGAGTCGAGCAGTACTTC.

The rearrangement uses TRBV28 and TRBJ2-3, with 11 bases lining up with TRBD2. Germline assignment: CDR1 MDHEN and CDR2 SYDVKM. V shed 4 bases and J 3 bases; nucleotides not matched to a gene: 6. The CDR3 has 16 amino acids. The CDR3 DNA reads TGTGCCAGCAGTTCATTACTAGCGGGAGCTACAGATACGCAGTATTTT. It specifies CASSSLLAGATDTQYF.

The chain recombines TRBV27 with TRBJ1-2; the match to TRBD1 covers 8 bases. Germline CDR1 reads MNHEY; CDR2 reads SMNVEV (reference sequence). J gave up 7 bases and V 2 bases, and 6 bases lay outside the gene matches. This CDR3 region has 14 residues. CDR3 sequence (DNA): TGTGCCAGCAGTTTACAGGGGGCTAGAGGTGGCTACACCTTC. Translated: CASSLQGARGGYTF.

The V gene is TRBV5-5, the J gene TRBJ1-5; 8 positions agree with TRBD1. J gave up 4 bases and V 4 bases, and 4 bases lay outside the gene matches. The CDR3 sequence is 14 residues long. CDR1 is SGHKS and CDR2 is YYEKEE in the germline V gene (reference sequence). CDR3 residues: CASSPGQDNQPQHF. CDR3 nucleotides: TGTGCCAGCAGCCCGGGACAGGATAATCAGCCCCAGCATTTT.

This rearrangement joins TRBV6-5 to TRBJ2-7; 7 positions match TRBD2. The germline CDR1 and CDR2 sequences are MNHEY and SVGAGI. The CDR3 contains 13 residues. Unmatched junction bases numbered 8, after V lost 7 bases and J lost 5 bases. CDR3 nucleotide sequence: TGTGCCAGCACTCCCCCAGGGAGGGACGAGCAGTACTTC. Protein sequence: CASTPPGRDEQYF.

The gene calls are TRBV9 and TRBJ1-2, with unresolved D. This CDR3 is built from 13 residues. Trimming cost V 4 bases and J 1 base, with 8 bases left between them. From germline, CDR1 is SGDLS and CDR2 YYNGEE. CDR3 residues: CASSPRVNYGYTF. The CDR3 DNA follows: TGTGCCAGCAGCCCACGGGTTAACTATGGCTACACCTTC.

The chain carries TRBV18 and TRBJ2-1, with TRBD1 identical over 9 bases. The CDR3 totals 15 residues. Trimming cost V 2 bases and J 8 bases; bases outside gene matches: 7. Germline CDR1 is KGHSH and CDR2 is LQKENI. CDR3 residues: CASSPGADRGYEQFF. In DNA, the CDR3 is TGTGCCAGCTCACCAGGGGCGGACAGGGGATATGAGCAGTTCTTC.

The V call is TRBV4-1, the J call TRBJ2-7; D uncertain. CDR3 length equals 15 residues. V was pared by 0 bases and J by 5 bases, with 14 bases between. Germline lookup yields CDR1 MGHRA and CDR2 YSYEKL. The CDR3 DNA reads as TGCGCCAGCAGCCAAGATATTGGGCCCAAAAACGAGCAGTACTTC. It codes for CASSQDIGPKNEQYF.